This record concerns one T cell receptor beta chain sequence. Its binding antigen is unknown. As the CDR3 is not closed by the conserved phenylalanine or tryptophan, this likely results from a read error. Genomic DNA was used as template for profiling of TCR beta VDJ combinations and CDR3 sequences. TCR repertoire sequencing was run on an Illumina HiSeq 2000. Per the source publication's procedure: Repertoire assessment relied on Simpson's diversity index, CDR3 size and DJ length profiles, and TRBV/TRBJ rearrangement plots. The most abundant DNA sequence in the deep sequencing data was taken as the immunodominant clone. CDR3 amino acid sequences were screened for sharing across subjects and compared with published repertoires and the VDJdb database. Using fastp trimming at Q25 and MiXCR clonotype assembly, TCRdb reanalyzed the public sequencing data and kept in-frame beta chains. When rows share a CDR3 protein, they turn into one entry using the most common DNA and genes. These V and J calls derive from TCRdb rather than the authors' analysis. For this sample the table gives approximately 180,000 distinct CDR3 sequences, of which less than 60% were detected only once. The biggest ten clones account for about 1.8% of the sample.

From its first to its last residue, the CDR3 has 16 amino acids. Left in the record is the CDR3 DNA by itself, 48 bases read in frame from the first base. Via the germline V gene, CDR1 is KGHSH and CDR2 LQKENI. V is cut by 2 bases and J by 7 bases, and the space between the germline ends is 17 bases. The patients picked for sequencing were ones in whom flow cytometry had shown an expansion of CD8+CD57+ cells. All patients had severe acquired aplastic anemia diagnosed by International Study of Aplastic Anemia and Agranulocytosis and Camitta criteria. No therapy had been received by the patients at the time of blood sampling. TCR repertoires of sorted CD4+ and CD8+ blood T cells from severe aplastic anemia patients and healthy subjects were deep-sequenced in the study. Patients were enrolled in the USA under clinicaltrials.gov protocols 00001620, 01623167, 00001397, 00071045, 00081523 and 00961064. Ficoll-Paque density gradient centrifugation was used to isolate peripheral blood mononuclear cells. Before DNA extraction, CD4+ and CD8+ T cells were sorted with FACS or magnetic beads.

This specimen belongs to a study of CD8+CD57+ T cells in acquired aplastic anemia listed by TCRdb under 2018. Broadly, across the study: DNA extracted from sorted CD4+ and CD8+ cells had a mean of roughly 3.4 ug, with a range of about 0.18 to 27.4 ug. A CD8+CD57+ expansion meant a frequency higher than the mean frequency seen in healthy subjects.

Overall study outcomes, separate from this receptor: Twenty-nine CD8+ CDR3 sequences were found in both patients and controls but appeared to be highly expressed in patients and within the immunodominant clones of the patients. No significant difference in CD8+ Simpson's diversity was found between patients and healthy controls (P=0.060).

The sequencing input was sorted CD4+, CD8+, or CD8+CD57+ T cells (not recorded which) from PBMCs. The clonotype originates from a human donor with aplastic anemia. Here the chain combines TRBV18 and TRBJ2-2, and possibly TRBD2, on 5 matching bases. The nucleotide sequence reads TGTGCCAGCTCACCAAATTTAGGAGGTTCGGGCGGGGAGCTGTTTCTT. Its translation is CASSPNLGGSGGELFL.